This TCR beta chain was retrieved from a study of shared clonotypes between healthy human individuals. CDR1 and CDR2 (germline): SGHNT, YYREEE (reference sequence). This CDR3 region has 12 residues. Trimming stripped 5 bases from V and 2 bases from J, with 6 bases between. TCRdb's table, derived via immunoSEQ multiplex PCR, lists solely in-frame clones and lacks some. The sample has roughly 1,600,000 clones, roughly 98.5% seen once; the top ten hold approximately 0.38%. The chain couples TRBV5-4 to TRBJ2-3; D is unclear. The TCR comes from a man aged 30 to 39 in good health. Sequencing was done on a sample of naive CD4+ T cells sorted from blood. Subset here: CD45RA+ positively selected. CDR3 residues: CASSYDTDTQYF. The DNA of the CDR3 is TGTGCCAGCAGTTACGACACAGATACGCAGTATTTT.